The rows below give T cell receptor beta chains drawn from one sample of a study of T cell repertoires in cytomegalovirus infection. From the reads, TCRdb called clonotypes with MiXCR, one entry per CDR3 protein. Found here are about 310,000 distinct CDR3 sequences, 9.6% of them singletons; the top ten hold approximately 2.4%. Material for sequencing was PBMCs. Source of these receptors: a human donor in good health (CMV status not recorded). Some clones in this sample may be carry-over from other donors' samples. Each CDR3 is given with its conserved first and last residue. The D gene is left open where the match is weak. Clone size is not always given. Where it is, it says once, few, many or a class for expanded clones.

TRBV28	.	TRBJ2-7	many	TGTGCCAGCAAGGACCCCGACGAGCAGTACTTC	CASKDPDEQYF
TRBV19	.	TRBJ2-3	many	TGTGCCAGTAGTATCGAGGGGGGTTACACAGATACGCAGTATTTT	CASSIEGGYTDTQYF
TRBV19	.	TRBJ1-5	many	TGTGCCAGTAGTTCCGCAGGCTCGTTTGGCAATCAGCCCCAGCATTTT	CASSSAGSFGNQPQHF
TRBV25-1	.	TRBJ2-1	many	TGTGCCAGCGCCACACGCGATCTTAGGGCCGAGCAGTTCTTC	CASATRDLRAEQFF
TRBV6-5	.	TRBJ2-1	many	TGTGCCAGCAGTTACTCGACGGCGGGCGACCTCAATGAGCAGTTCTTC	CASSYSTAGDLNEQFF
TRBV7-8	.	TRBJ2-1	many	TGTGCCAGCAGCTTAACCCCCCTCAATGAGCAGTTCTTC	CASSLTPLNEQFF
TRBV6-5	.	TRBJ2-2	few	TGTGCCAGCAGTTACCTGGCCGGGGAGCTGTTTTTT	CASSYLAGELFF
TRBV10-3	.	TRBJ2-1	many	TGTGCCATCAGTGTAAGTCAGGGATCCTACAATGAGCAGTTCTTC	CAISVSQGSYNEQFF
TRBV19	TRBD1	TRBJ1-6	many	TGTGCCACCACTTCCGGGACAGGGAGTAATTCACCCCTCCACTTT	CATTSGTGSNSPLHF
TRBV7-8	.	TRBJ2-4	many	TGTGCCAGCAGCTTGTTTTACCGGGACGGACTAGCCAAAAACATTCAGTACTTC	CASSLFYRDGLAKNIQYF
TRBV12-3/TRBV12-4	.	TRBJ1-2	.	TGTGCCAGCAGTCAGCAGGGGCGCGACTTATATGGCTACACCTTC	CASSQQGRDLYGYTF
TRBV12-3/TRBV12-4	TRBD1	TRBJ1-4	few	TGTGCCAGCAGTTTCCGGACAGGGCCCTTTTTCGAAAAACTGTTTTTT	CASSFRTGPFFEKLFF
TRBV6-1	TRBD2	TRBJ2-3	many	TGTGCCAGCAGTCCCGGGACTAGCGGGGGGTATAACACAGATACGCAGTATTTT	CASSPGTSGGYNTDTQYF
TRBV7-2	TRBD2	TRBJ2-3	many	TGTGCCAGCAGCCAAGATAGCGGGGGCGGGGGAAGCACAGATACGCAGTATTTT	CASSQDSGGGGSTDTQYF
TRBV12-3/TRBV12-4	.	TRBJ1-4	many	TGTGCCAGCAGTTTATCCACTAATGAAAAACTGTTTTTT	CASSLSTNEKLFF
TRBV12-5	.	TRBJ2-5	many	TGTGCTAGTGGTTTGGTACCACAGGGCGAAGAGACCCAGTACTTC	CASGLVPQGEETQYF
TRBV6-1	TRBD1	TRBJ2-2	many	TGTGCCAGCAAGGTTGGGACAGGAGCTACCGGGGAGCTGTTTTTT	CASKVGTGATGELFF
TRBV7-8	.	TRBJ1-1	many	TGTGCCAGCAGCCCTGACAGCATGAACACTGAAGCTTTCTTT	CASSPDSMNTEAFF
TRBV10-3	TRBD1	TRBJ1-5	.	TGTGCCATCAGTAAGGGACAGGAGAATCAGCCCCAGCATTTT	CAISKGQENQPQHF
TRBV7-2	TRBD1	TRBJ2-1	many	TGTGCGACTGGGGGGGACAGGGTACACAATGAGCAGTTCTTC	CATGGDRVHNEQFF
TRBV2	.	TRBJ2-7	many	TGTGCCAGCACCCCACGGATCTACGAGCAGTACTTC	CASTPRIYEQYF
TRBV6-6	.	TRBJ2-5	many	TGTGCCAGCACTTCAAGCGTGTCCTGGGGGCAAGAGACCCAGTACTTC	CASTSSVSWGQETQYF
TRBV6-4	.	TRBJ2-2	few	TGTGCCAGCAGCTGGCGGGGTGTGCTAACCCCTGGCACCGGGGAGCTGTTTTTT	CASSWRGVLTPGTGELFF
TRBV7-8	TRBD2	TRBJ2-7	many	TGTGCCAGCAGCGCCAGCGGGGGGGTCACTATTGCTACCTACGAGCAGTACTTC	CASSASGGVTIATYEQYF
TRBV29-1	.	TRBJ1-6	few	TGCAGCGGGAAGGACGGGCAAGATCCCCTCCACTTT	CSGKDGQDPLHF
TRBV29-1	.	TRBJ1-1	.	TGCAGCGTTGAAGATGAGGGGACTGAAGCTTTCTTT	CSVEDEGTEAFF
TRBV6-6	.	TRBJ2-3	many	TGTGCCAGCACCTACGGGGTTTTCGGGAATACGCAGTATTTT	CASTYGVFGNTQYF
TRBV6-5	.	TRBJ1-6	.	TGTGCCAGCAGCCAAGGGGACCGTCATTCACCCCTCCACTTT	CASSQGDRHSPLHF
TRBV29-1	.	TRBJ1-2	many	TGCAGCGTTGTTTGGTCCACAGAAGTCTATGGCTACACCTTC	CSVVWSTEVYGYTF
TRBV28	.	TRBJ2-1	.	TGTGCCATTCGCCGGGGGACCAGGGAGCAGTTCTTC	CAIRRGTREQFF
TRBV20-1	TRBD2	TRBJ2-1	few	TGCAGTGCCAGAGGTGGGGGACTAGCAGATAATGAGCAGTTCTTC	CSARGGGLADNEQFF